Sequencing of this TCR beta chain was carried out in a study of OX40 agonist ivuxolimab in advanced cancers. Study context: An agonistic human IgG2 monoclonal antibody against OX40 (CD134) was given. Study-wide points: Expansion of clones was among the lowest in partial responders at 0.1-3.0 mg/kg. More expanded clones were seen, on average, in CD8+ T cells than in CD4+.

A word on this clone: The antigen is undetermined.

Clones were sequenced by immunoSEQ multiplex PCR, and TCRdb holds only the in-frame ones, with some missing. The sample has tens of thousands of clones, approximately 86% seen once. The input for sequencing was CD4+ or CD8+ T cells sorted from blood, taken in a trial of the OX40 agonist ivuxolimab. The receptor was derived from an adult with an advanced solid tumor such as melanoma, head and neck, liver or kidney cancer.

The CDR3 bases are TGTGCCAGCAGCTTAGGTGGAAACAGGGGCTACGAGCAGTACTTC. This gives the protein CASSLGGNRGYEQYF. The chain joins TRBV13 to TRBJ2-7, with TRBD1 identical over 7 bases. The J segment lost 3 bases and the V segment lost 0 bases, leaving 5 bases of the junction unmatched. The CDR3 extends over 15 amino acids. The germline CDR1 and CDR2 sequences are PRHDT and FYEKMQ (reference sequence).